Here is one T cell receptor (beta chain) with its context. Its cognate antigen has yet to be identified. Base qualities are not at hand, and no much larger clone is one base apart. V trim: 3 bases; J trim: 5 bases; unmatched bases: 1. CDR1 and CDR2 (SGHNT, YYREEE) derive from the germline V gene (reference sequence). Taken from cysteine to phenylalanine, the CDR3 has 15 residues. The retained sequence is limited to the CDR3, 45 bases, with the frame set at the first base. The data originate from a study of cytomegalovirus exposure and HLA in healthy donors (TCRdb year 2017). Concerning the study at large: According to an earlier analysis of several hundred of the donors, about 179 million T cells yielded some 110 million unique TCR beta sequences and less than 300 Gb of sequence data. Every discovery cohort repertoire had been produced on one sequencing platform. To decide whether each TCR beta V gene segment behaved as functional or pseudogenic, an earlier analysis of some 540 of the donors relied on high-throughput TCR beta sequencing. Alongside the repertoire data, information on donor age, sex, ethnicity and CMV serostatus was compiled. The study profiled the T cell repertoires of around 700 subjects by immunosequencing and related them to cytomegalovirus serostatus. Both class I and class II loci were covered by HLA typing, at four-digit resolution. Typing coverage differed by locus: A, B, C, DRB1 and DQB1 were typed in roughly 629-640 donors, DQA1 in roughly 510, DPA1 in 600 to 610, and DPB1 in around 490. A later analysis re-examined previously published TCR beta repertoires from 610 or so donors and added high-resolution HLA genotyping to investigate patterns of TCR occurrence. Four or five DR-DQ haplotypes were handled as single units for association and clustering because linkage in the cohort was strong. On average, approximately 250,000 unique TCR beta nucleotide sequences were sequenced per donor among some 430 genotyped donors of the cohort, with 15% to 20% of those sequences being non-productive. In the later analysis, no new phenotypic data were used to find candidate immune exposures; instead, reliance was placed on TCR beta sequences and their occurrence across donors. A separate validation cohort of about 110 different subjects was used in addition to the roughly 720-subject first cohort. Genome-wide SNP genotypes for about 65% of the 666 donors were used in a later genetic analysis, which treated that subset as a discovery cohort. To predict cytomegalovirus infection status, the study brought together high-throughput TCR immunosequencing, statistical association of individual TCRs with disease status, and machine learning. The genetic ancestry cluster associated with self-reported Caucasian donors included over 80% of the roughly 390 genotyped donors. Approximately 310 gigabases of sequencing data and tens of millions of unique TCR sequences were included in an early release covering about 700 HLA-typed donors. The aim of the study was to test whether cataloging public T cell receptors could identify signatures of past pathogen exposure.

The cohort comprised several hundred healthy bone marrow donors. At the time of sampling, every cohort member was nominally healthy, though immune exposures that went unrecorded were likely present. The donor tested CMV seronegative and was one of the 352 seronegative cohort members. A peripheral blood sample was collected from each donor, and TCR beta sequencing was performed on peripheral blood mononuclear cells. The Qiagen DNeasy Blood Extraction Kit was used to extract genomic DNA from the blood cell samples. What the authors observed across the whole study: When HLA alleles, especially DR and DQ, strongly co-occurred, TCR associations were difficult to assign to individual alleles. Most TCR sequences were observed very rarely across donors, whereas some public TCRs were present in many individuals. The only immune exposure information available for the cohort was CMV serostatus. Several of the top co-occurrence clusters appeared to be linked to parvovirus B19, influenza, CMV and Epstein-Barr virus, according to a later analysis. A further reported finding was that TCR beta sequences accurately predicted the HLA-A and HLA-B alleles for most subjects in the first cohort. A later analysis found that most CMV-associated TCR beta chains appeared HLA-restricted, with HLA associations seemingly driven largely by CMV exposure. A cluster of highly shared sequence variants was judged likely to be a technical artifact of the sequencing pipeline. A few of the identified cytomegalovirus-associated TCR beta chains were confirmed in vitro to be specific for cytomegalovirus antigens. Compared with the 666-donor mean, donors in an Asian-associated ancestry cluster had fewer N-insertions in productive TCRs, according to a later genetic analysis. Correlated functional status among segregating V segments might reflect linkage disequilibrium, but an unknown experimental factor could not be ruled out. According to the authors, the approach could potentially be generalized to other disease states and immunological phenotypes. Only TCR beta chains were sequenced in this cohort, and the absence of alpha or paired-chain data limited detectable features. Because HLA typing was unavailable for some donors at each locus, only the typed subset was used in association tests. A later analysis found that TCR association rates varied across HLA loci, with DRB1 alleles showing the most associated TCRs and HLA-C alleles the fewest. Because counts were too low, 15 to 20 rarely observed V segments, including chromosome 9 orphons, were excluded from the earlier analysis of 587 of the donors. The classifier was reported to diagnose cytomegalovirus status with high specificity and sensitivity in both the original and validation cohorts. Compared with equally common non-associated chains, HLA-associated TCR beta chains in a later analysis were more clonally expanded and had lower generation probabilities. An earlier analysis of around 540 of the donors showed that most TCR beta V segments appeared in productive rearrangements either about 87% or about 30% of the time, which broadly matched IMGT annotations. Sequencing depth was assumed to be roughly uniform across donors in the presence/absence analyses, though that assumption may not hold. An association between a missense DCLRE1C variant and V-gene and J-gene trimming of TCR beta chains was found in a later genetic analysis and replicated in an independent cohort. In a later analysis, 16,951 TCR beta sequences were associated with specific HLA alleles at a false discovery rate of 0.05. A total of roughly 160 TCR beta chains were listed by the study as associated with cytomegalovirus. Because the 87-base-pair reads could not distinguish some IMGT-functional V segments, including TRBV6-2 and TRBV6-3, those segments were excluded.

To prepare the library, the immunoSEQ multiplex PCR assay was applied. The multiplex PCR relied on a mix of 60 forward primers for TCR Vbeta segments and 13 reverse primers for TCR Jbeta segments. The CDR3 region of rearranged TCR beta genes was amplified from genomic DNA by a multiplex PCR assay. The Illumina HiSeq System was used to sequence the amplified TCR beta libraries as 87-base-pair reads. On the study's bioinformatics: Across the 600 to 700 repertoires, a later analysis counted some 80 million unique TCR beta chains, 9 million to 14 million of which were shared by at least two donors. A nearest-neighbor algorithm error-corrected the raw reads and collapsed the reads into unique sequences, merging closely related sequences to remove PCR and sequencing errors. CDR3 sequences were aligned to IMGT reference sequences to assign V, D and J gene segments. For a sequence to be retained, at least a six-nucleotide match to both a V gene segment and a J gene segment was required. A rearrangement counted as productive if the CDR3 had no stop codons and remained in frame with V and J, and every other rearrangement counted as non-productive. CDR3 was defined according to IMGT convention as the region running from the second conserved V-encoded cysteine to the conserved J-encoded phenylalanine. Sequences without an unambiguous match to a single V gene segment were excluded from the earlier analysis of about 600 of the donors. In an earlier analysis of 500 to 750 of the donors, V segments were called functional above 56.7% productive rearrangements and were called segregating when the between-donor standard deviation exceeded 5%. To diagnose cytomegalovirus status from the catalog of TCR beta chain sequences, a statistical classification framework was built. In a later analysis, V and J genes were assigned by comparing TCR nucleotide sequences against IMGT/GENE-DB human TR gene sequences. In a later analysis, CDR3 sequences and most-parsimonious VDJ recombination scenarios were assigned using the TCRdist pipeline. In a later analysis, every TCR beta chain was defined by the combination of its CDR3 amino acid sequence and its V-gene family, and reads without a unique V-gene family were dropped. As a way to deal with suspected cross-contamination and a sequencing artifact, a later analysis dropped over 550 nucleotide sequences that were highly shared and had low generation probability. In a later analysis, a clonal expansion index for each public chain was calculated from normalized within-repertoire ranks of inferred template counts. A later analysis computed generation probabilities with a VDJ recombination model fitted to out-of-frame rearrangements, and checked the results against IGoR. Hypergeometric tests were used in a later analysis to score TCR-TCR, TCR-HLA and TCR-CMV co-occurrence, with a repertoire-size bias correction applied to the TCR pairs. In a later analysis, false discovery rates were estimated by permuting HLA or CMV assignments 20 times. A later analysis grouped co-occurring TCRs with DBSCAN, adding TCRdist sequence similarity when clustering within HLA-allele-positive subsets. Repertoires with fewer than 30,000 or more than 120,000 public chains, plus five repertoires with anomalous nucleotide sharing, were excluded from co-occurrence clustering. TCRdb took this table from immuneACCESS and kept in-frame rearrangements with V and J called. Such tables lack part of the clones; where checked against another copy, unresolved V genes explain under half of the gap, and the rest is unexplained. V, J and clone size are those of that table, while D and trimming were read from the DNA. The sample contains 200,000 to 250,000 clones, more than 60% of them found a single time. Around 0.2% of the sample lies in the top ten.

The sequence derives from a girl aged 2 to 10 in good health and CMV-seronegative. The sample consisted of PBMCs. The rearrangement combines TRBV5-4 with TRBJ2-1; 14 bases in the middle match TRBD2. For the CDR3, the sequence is CASSWGLAGDNEQFF. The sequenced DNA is TGTGCCAGCAGCTGGGGACTAGCGGGGGACAATGAGCAGTTCTTC. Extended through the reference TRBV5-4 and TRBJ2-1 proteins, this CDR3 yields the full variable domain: ETGVTQSPTHLIKTRGQQVTLRCSSQSGHNTVSWYQQALGQGPQFIFQYYREEENGRGNFPPRFSGLQFPNYSSELNVNALELDDSALYLCASSWGLAGDNEQFFGPGTRLTVL.